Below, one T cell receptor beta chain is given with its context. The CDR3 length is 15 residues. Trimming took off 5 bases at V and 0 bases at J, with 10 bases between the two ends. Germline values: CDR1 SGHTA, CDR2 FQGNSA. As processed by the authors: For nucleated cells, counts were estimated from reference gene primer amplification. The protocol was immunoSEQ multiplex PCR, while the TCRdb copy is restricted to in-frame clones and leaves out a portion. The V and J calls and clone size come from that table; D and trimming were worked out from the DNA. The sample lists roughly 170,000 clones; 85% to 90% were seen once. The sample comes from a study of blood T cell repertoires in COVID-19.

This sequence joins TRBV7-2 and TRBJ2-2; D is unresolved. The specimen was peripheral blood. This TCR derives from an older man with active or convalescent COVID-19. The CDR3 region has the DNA TGTGCCAGCAGCCTGCGGATTACGAACACCGGGGAGCTGTTTTTT. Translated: CASSLRITNTGELFF.